This TCR beta chain was identified in a study of T cell clones after liver transplantation (dated by TCRdb to the late 2010s). Describing the broader study: The samples were obtained from ITN030ST, a randomized trial that attempted immunosuppression withdrawal within 2 years after liver transplantation. The subjects received no induction therapy and were kept on standard immunosuppression until randomization at 12-24 months post-transplant. Blood samples were collected pre-transplant, pre-randomization before withdrawal, and post-randomization after either full withdrawal or failed withdrawal. After a pre-transplant mixed lymphocyte reaction, TCRbeta sequencing was used to pinpoint donor-reactive T cell clones, which were subsequently tracked in post-transplant blood. Of the 8 liver transplant recipients making up the studied cohort, 3 were classified as tolerant and 5 as non-tolerant. Three of the eight recipients were HCV-positive; the others were transplanted for non-autoimmune, non-viral indications. Tolerance was defined as complete withdrawal of immunosuppression for at least one year without a rise in liver enzymes beyond twice the upper limit of normal. As an antigen-independent comparator for donor-reactive sequences, third party-reactive TCRbeta sequences were also identified from pre-transplant MLRs. On the study overall, not on this receptor specifically: A significant post-transplant decrease in circulating donor-reactive CD4 TCRbeta sequences was observed in 5 of 8 subjects, irrespective of tolerance or HCV status. Since no allograft tissue specimens were available, donor-reactive T cells may have migrated into the graft instead of being deleted. Low numbers of available donor cells limited the measurable donor-reactive repertoire in a couple of subjects. The conclusions were preliminary, being limited by small, heterogeneous patient numbers and by non-standardized post-transplant time points. Donor-reactive sequences declined more than third party-reactive ones, suggesting partial antigen-specific deletion unrelated to withdrawal success. When repertoire turnover was accounted for, significantly reduced detection of donor-reactive sequences was found in 7 of 8 subjects for CD4 and in 8 of 8 subjects for CD8.

From a lookup of the germline V gene, CDR1 and CDR2 are MDHEN and SYDVKM. The junction carries 20 bases between V and J, which are trimmed by 6 bases and 2 bases respectively. Including cysteine and phenylalanine, the CDR3 has 16 amino acids. Here the CDR3 DNA is all that survives: 48 bases in frame from base 1. High-throughput TCRbeta CDR3 sequencing of frozen genomic DNA was performed by immunoSEQ, including PCR amplification, mapping, bias correction and internal controls. Under the source paper's analysis protocol: Only productive rearrangements were retained, with each unique TCRbeta sequence defined by its CDR3 nucleotide sequence together with its V and J gene. Donor-reactive sequences required at least 5-fold expansion in CFSE-low cells versus unstimulated pre-transplant cells and at least 0.01% frequency. Minimum frequency thresholds were set for each subject on the basis of the unstimulated sample with the lowest template count, so that a detection power of at least 90% was ensured. Jensen-Shannon divergence between the top 1000 TCRbeta sequences post- versus pre-transplant served as the measure of repertoire turnover. Changes in detection of donor-reactive sequences were tested with two-sided Fisher's exact tests. This is the immuneACCESS table as TCRdb keeps it, with only in-frame sequences that have V and J called. A part of the clones is gone; compared with another copy, unresolved V genes explain less than half, and the rest is unexplained. D and trimming come from the DNA, and the V and J calls and clone size come from that table. Here the sample has over 15,000 clones; around 82% occur a single time. Around 32% of the sample comes from the top ten.

Thawed unstimulated PBMCs were stained for CD3, CD4 and CD8 and FACS-sorted into CD3+CD4+ and CD3+CD8+ populations. Each of the 8 studied subjects was randomized to immunosuppression withdrawal. The Qiagen DNeasy Blood and Tissue Kit was used for isolation of genomic DNA. Within its sample, this clone is medium-sized (0.01 to 0.1%). The antigen it recognizes is unknown. No base-level quality is on record; no much larger clone is a single base apart. The receptor chain draws on TRBV28 and TRBJ2-7, and the D gene may be TRBD2, 5 bases matching. This TCR was recovered from a human patient who received a liver transplant. After a transplant, not all T cells may be the patient's own; some may come from the graft donor. The sequenced sample was CD8+ T cells from blood, obtained 48 to 50 months after liver transplant. The base sequence is TGTGCCAGCAGCCTTATCGGGGATCCCTTGCCCTACGAGCAGTACTTC. Its product reads: CASSLIGDPLPYEQYF.